Following are 2 T cell receptor beta chains from one sample sequenced in a study of blood T cell repertoires in COVID-19 (TCRdb year 2020). The library was produced with the immunoSEQ multiplex PCR assay. Sourced from immuneACCESS, this table was stored by TCRdb with only in-frame sequences that have V and J called. A share of the clones is absent; for the studies checked, an unresolved V gene accounts for under half, and the remainder has no known explanation. For this sample there are about 94,000 clones; 78% appear just once. The ten largest account for about 6% of the sample. Sequencing input: peripheral blood. All receptors derive from a man between 65 and 85 years old with COVID-19, enrolled during active disease.

The chain employs TRBV19 and TRBJ1-2, with D hard to call. The germline V and J ends were trimmed by 4 bases and 1 base, with 16 bases remaining between them. The CDR3 covers 16 residues. The V gene's germline CDR1 is LNHDA and CDR2 SQIVND (reference sequence). Written as DNA, the CDR3 is TGTGCCAGTAGTACTAACAGTGCCCTCATTAACTATGGCTACACCTTC. Translated: CASSTNSALINYGYTF.

The chain recombines TRBV11-3 with TRBJ2-2; 10 bases line up with TRBD2. CDR3 length: 17 amino acids. CDR1 and CDR2 (germline): SGHNT, YENEEA. V lost 5 bases and J lost 4; bases outside the gene matches: 10. CDR3: CASSPFGAGGPTGELFF. In DNA, the CDR3 is TGTGCCAGCAGCCCCTTCGGAGCGGGGGGGCCCACCGGGGAGCTGTTTTTT.